The 9 T cell receptor beta chains listed next were all sequenced from one sample in a study of regulatory T cells in long-lasting Graves disease. Relying on iRepertoire HTBI primers and Arm-PCR of CDR3 regions, the team built TCR beta libraries. Via MiXCR, TCRdb re-called the multiplex PCR reads, giving one row per CDR3 protein. Among 560,000 or so distinct CDR3 sequences listed, around 16% were seen once. Noted time point: newly diagnosed GD, antithyroid drugs for less than 3 months. Extracted RNA from PBMCs served as the source of the TCR library. This same sample was also taken into another study, of T cells in Graves' hyperthyroidism and ophthalmopathy.

Sample: peripheral blood mononuclear cells (PBMCs), taken at new diagnosis, from a patient treated with antithyroid drugs. The source of these receptors is a young man with Graves disease.

This clonotype was detected only a few times. Mismatch with germline at one junction end may stem from a read error. The chain couples TRBV28 to TRBJ2-3; 9 bases are shared with TRBD2. The CDR3 covers 17 residues. Germline V CDR1 and CDR2: MDHEN, SYDVKM. The CDR3 sequence: CASSSPTRAGGTDTQCF. As DNA, the CDR3 is TGTGCCAGCAGTTCCCCCACCAGAGCGGGGGGCACAGATACGCAGTGTTTT.

J is TRBJ2-7 and V is TRBV20-1; 8 bases map to TRBD1. The length of the CDR3 is 13 residues. Germline values: CDR1 DFQATT, CDR2 SNEGSKA (reference sequence). V shed 3 bases and J 0 bases; nucleotides not matched to a gene: 1. The CDR3 nucleotides read TGCAGTGCTAGGGGGACAGGCTCCTACGAGCAGTACTTC. The encoded protein is CSARGTGSYEQYF.

In its sample, this clonotype was seen a few times. V gene TRBV12-3 or TRBV12-4 combines with J gene TRBJ2-1, with 8 nucleotides matching TRBD2. The CDR3 spans 14 residues. Trimming took 2 bases from V and 7 from J; bases not matched to a gene: 4. The CDR3 is CASSLNSGINEQFF. CDR3 nucleotides: TGTGCCAGCAGTTTAAATAGCGGGATTAATGAGCAGTTCTTC.

The J gene is TRBJ2-1, the V gene TRBV20-1; D is possibly TRBD2 (5 bases). This CDR3 is built from 13 residues. The germline V gene encodes CDR1 DFQATT and CDR2 SNEGSKA (reference sequence). V lost 4 bases and J lost 8, with 15 bases in between. The CDR3 region is CSAMLDSSYEQFF. The CDR3 nucleotides read TGCAGTGCTATGTTGGACTCTTCCTATGAGCAGTTCTTC.

Many counts were recorded for this clonotype. This sequence joins TRBV3-1 and TRBJ2-1, with D perhaps TRBD1 (5 bases). V was pared by 0 bases and J by 12 bases, with 12 bases between. The germline gives CDR1 LGHDT, CDR2 YNNKEL (reference sequence). This CDR3 spans 13 amino acids. CDR3 nucleotides: TGTGCCAGCAGCCAAGATACCCAGCAGGGGCAGTTCTTC. Its protein is CASSQDTQQGQFF.

This chain joins TRBV3-1 and TRBJ1-2; D ambiguous. The V end lost 4 bases, the J end lost 7 bases, and 16 bases lay between the germline ends. The CDR3 sequence is 14 residues long. Germline V gene lookup returns CDR1 LGHDT and CDR2 YNNKEL (reference sequence). The CDR3 bases are TGTGCCAGCAGCCCGGTGACCGAGGGAGGTGGCTACACCTTC. This gives the protein CASSPVTEGGGYTF.

This clonotype was detected a few times. The chain uses TRBV29-1 and TRBJ2-1, with 7 bases matching TRBD2. With V trimmed by 4 bases and J by 7 bases, 10 bases remained unmatched. This CDR3 is 14 amino acids long. CDR1 is SQVTM and CDR2 is ANQGSEA in the germline V gene. CDR3 coding DNA: TGCAGCGTTGGTTGGCTAGCGGCCTGGAATGAGCAGTTCTTC. Translated, it gives CSVGWLAAWNEQFF.

The CDR3 is CATSDPDTGYGYTF. The CDR3 DNA is TGTGCCACCAGTGATCCGGACACCGGCTATGGCTACACCTTC. This chain links TRBV24-1 with TRBJ1-2, with D possibly matching TRBD1 (5 bases). Trimming removed 3 bases at V and 4 bases at J, with 11 bases between. CDR1 and CDR2 from the germline V gene are KGHDR and SFDVKD. There are 14 residues in the CDR3.

The chain has TRBV18 and TRBJ2-3, with 10 bases lining up with TRBD2. After removal of 6 bases from V and 2 bases from J, the junction contained 8 bases not matched to a gene. Germline V CDR1 and CDR2: KGHSH, LQKENI. The CDR3 sequence is 16 residues long. CDR3 bases: TGTGCCAGCTCCCGTACTAGCGGGATTGTCACAGATACGCAGTATTTT. Translating gives CASSRTSGIVTDTQYF.